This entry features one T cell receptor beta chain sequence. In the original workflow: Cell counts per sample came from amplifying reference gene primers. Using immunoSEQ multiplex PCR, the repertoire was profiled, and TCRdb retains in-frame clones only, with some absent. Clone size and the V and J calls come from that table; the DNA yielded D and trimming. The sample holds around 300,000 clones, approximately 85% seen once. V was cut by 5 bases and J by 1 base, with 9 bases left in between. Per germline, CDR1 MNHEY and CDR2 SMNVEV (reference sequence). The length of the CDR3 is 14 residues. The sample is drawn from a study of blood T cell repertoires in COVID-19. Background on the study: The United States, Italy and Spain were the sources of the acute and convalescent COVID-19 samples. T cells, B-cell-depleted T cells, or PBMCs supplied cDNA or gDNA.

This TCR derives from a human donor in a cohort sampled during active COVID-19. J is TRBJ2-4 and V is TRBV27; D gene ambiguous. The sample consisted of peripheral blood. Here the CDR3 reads CASSSTGAKNIQYF. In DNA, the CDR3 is TGTGCCAGCAGTAGCACCGGTGCCAAAAACATTCAGTACTTC.